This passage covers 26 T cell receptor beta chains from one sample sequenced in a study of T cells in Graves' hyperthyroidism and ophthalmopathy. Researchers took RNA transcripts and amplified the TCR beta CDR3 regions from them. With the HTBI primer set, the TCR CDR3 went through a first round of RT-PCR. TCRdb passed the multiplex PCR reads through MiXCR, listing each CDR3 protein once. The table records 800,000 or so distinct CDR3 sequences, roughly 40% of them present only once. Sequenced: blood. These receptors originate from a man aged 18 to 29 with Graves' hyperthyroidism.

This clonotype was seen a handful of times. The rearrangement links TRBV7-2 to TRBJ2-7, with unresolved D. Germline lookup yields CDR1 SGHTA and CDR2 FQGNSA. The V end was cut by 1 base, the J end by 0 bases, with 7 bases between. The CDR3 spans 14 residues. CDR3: CASSLGPFSYEQYF. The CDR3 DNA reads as TGTGCCAGCAGCTTAGGACCGTTCTCCTACGAGCAGTACTTC.

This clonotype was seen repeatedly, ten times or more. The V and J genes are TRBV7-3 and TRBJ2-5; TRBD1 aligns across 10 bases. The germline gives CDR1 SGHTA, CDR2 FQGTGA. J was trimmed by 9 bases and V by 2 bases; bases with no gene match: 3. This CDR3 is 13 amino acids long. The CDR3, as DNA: TGTGCCAGCAGCTTATCCGGGACAGGGGCCCAGTACTTC. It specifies CASSLSGTGAQYF.

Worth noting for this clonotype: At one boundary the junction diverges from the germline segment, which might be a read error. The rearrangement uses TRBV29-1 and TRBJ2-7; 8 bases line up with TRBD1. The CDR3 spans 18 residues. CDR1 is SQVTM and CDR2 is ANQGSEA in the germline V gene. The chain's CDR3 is CSVGWGQDLRRSLYGQYF. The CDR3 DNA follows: TGCAGCGTTGGTTGGGGACAGGACTTAAGGCGCTCCCTATACGGGCAGTACTTC.

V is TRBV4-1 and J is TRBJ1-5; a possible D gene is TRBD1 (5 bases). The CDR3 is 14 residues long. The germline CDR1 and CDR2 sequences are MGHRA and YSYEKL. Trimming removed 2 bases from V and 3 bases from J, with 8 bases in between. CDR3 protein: CASSQTGVNQPQHF. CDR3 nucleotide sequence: TGCGCCAGCAGCCAAACAGGAGTCAATCAGCCCCAGCATTTT.

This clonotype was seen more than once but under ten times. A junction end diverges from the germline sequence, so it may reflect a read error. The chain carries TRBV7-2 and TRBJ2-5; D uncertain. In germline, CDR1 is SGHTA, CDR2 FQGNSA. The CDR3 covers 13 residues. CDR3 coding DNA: TGCGCCAGCAGCCACAACGGAGAAGGGACCCAGTACTTC. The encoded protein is CASSHNGEGTQYF.

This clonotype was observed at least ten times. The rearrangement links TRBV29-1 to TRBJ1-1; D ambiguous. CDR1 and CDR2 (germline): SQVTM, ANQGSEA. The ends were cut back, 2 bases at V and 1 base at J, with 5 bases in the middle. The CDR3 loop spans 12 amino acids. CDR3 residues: CSVESSNTEAFF. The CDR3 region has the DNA TGCAGCGTTGAAAGCTCGAACACTGAAGCTTTCTTT.

The CDR3 region is CASSQMTGLDEAFF. In nucleotides, the CDR3 is TGCGCCAGCAGCCAGATGACAGGGCTTGATGAAGCTTTCTTT. The chain couples TRBV4-1 to TRBJ1-1; 7 nucleotides line up with TRBD1. V gave up 3 bases and J gave up 7 bases; unmatched junction bases: 8. In germline, CDR1 is MGHRA, CDR2 YSYEKL. This CDR3 region has 14 residues.

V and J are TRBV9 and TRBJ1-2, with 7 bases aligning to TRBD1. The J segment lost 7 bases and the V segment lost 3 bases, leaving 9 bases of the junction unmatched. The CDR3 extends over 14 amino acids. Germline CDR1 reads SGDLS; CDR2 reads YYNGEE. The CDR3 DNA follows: TGTGCCAGCAGCGGGGCCAGGGGGGAGATTGGCTACACCTTC. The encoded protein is CASSGARGEIGYTF. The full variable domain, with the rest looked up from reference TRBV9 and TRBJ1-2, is DSGVTQTPKHLITATGQRVTLRCSPRSGDLSVYWYQQSLDQGLQFLIQYYNGEERAKGNILERFSAQQFPDLHSELNLSSLELGDSALYFCASSGARGEIGYTFGSGTRLTVV.

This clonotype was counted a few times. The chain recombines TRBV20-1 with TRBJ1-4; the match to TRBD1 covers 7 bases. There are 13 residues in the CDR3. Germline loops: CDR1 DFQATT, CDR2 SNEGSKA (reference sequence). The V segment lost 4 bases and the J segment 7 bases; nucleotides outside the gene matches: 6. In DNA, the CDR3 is TGCAGTGCTAATCAGGGGGGGGGTGAAAAACTGTTTTTT. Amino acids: CSANQGGGEKLFF.

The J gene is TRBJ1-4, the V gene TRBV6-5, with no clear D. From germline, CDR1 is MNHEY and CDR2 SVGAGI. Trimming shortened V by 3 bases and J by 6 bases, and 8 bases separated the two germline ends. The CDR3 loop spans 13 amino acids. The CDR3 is CASSYRQDEKLFF. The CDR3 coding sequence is TGTGCCAGCAGTTATCGCCAGGATGAAAAACTGTTTTTT.

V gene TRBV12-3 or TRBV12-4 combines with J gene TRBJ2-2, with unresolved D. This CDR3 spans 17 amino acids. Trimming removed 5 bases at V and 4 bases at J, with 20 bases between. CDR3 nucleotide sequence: TGTGCCAGCAGTACTCGTACCGGGCTCGGATTCACCGGGGAGCTGTTTTTT. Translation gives CASSTRTGLGFTGELFF.

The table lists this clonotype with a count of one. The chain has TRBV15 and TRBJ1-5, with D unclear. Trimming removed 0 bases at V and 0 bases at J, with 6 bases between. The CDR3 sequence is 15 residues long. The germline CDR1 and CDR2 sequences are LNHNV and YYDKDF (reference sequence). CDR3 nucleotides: TGTGCCACCAGCAGAGACAGCTATAGCAATCAGCCCCAGCATTTT. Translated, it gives CATSRDSYSNQPQHF.

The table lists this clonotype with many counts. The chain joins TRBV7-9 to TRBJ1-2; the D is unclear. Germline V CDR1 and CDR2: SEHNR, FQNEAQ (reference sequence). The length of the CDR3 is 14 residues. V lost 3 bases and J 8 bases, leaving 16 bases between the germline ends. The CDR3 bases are TGTGCCAGCAGCTTTTACGGGAGTGGACGGGGCTACACCTTC. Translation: CASSFYGSGRGYTF.

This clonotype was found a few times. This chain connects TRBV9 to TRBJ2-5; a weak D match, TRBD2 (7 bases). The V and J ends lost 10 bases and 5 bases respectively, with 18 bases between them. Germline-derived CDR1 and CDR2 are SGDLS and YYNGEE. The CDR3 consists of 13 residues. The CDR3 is CAPRGLAKETQYF. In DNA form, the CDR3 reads TGTGCCCCGCGGGGGCTAGCGAAGGAGACCCAGTACTTC.

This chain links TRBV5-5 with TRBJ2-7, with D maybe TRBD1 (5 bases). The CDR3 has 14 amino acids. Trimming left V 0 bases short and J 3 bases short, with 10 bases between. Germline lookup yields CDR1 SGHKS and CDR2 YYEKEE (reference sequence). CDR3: CASSLEPGLYEQYF. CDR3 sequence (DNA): TGTGCCAGCAGCTTGGAGCCAGGGCTCTACGAGCAGTACTTC.

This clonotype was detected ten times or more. The chain's CDR3 is CSASGQGGYEQYF. CDR3 coding DNA: TGCAGTGCCTCGGGACAGGGGGGCTACGAGCAGTACTTC. The V call is TRBV20-1, the J call TRBJ2-7, with 11 nucleotides matching TRBD1. V trimming: 6 bases; J trimming: 3 bases; junction bases outside the gene matches: 4. The CDR3 loop spans 13 amino acids. Germline V gene sequence: CDR1 DFQATT, CDR2 SNEGSKA (reference sequence).

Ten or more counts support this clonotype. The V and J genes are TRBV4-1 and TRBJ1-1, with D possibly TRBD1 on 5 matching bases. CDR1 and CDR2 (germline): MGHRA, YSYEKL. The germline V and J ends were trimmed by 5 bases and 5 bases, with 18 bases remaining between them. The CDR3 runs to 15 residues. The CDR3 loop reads CASSIREGRVTEAFF. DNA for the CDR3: TGCGCCAGCAGCATTCGAGAGGGCAGGGTTACTGAAGCTTTCTTT.

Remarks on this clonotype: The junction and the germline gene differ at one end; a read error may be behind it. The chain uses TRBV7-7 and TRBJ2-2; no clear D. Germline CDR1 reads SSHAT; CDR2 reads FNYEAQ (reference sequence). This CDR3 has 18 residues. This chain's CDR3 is CASSRSFLGQDHTGELFF. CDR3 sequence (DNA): TGTGCTAGCAGCCGTTCGTTTCTTGGGCAGGATCACACCGGGGAGCTGTTTTTT. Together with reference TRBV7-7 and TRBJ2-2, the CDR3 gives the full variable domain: GAGVSQSPRYKVTKRGQDVTLRCDPISSHATLYWYQQALGQGPEFLTYFNYEAQPDKSGLPSDRFSAERPEGSISTLTIQRTEQRDSAMYRCASSRSFLGQDHTGELFFGEGSRLTVL.

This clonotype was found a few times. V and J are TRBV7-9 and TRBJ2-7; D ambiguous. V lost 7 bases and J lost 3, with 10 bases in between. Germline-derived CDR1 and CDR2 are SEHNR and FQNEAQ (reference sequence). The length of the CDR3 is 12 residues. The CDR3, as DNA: TGTGCCAGCACTTCCGAAGGCTACGAGCAGTACTTC. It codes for CASTSEGYEQYF.

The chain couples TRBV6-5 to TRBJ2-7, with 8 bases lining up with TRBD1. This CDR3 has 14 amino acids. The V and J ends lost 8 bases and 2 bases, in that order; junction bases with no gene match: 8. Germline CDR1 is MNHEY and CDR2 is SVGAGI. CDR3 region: CASGRQGRTYEQYF. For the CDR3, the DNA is TGTGCCAGCGGAAGACAGGGGAGGACCTACGAGCAGTACTTC.

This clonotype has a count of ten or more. CDR3: CASSSQVSGEPQHF. DNA for the CDR3: TGTGCCAGCAGCTCACAGGTCTCAGGGGAGCCCCAGCATTTT. This rearrangement joins TRBV7-8 to TRBJ1-5, with TRBD1 as a possible D gene (6 bases). Trimming removed 4 bases from V and 8 bases from J, with 15 bases in between. The CDR3 spans 14 residues. Germline CDR1 reads SGHVS; CDR2 reads FQNEAQ.

CDR3 nucleotide sequence: TGTGCCAGCAGTTTATCACAGGGGGCACTCGACACTGAAGCTTTCTTT. Amino acid sequence: CASSLSQGALDTEAFF. This chain uses TRBV25-1 with TRBJ1-1, with 9 bases that match TRBD1. The J segment lost 3 bases and the V segment lost 5 bases, leaving 10 bases of the junction unmatched. CDR3 length equals 16 residues. CDR1 is MGHDK and CDR2 is SYGVNS in the germline V gene.

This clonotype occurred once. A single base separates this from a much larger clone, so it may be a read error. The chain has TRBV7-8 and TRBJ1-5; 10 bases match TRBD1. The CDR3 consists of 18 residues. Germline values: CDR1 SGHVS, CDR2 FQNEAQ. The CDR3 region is CAGSTRDRGFDSNQPQHF. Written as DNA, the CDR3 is TGTGCCGGCAGCACCCGGGACAGGGGCTTCGATAGCAATCAGCCCCAGCATTTT. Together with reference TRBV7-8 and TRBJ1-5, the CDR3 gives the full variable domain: GAGVSQSPRYKVAKRGQDVALRCDPISGHVSLFWYQQALGQGPEFLTYFQNEAQLDKSGLPSDRFFAERPEGSVSTLKIQRTQQEDSAVYLCAGSTRDRGFDSNQPQHFGDGTRLSIL.

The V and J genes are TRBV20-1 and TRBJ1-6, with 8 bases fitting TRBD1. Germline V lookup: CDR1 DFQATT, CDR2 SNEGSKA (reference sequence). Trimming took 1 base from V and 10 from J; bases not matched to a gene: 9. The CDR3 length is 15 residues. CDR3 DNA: TGCAGTGCTAGAGCTTTCCCAGGGGGCGAATCACCCCTCCACTTT. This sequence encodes CSARAFPGGESPLHF.

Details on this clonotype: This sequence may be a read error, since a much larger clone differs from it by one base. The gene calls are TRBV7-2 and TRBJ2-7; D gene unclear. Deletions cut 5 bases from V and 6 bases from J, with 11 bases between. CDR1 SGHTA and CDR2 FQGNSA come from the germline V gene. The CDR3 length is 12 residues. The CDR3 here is CASSPWLREQYF. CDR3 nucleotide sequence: TGTGCCAGCAGCCCCTGGTTGCGCGAGCAGTACTTC.

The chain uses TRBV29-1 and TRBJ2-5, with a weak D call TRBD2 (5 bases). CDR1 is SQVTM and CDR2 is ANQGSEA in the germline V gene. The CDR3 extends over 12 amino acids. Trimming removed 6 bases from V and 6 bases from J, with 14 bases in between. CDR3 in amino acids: CSVDEGTKTQYF. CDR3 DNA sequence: TGCAGCGTAGATGAGGGTACGAAGACCCAGTACTTC.